This is a list of T cell receptor beta chains from one sample in a study of blood T cells in healthy people across ages. One entry per CDR3 protein, called by TCRdb with MiXCR from the 5' RACE reads. The sample lists nearly 800,000 distinct CDR3 sequences, roughly 25% seen once, with under 4.5% in the top ten. This sample also appeared in a second study, on T cells of mothers and their children.

Input material: blood. These receptor sequences come from a boy aged 5-17 years in good health. The CDR3 runs from the conserved cysteine through the conserved F or W. The D gene is left open where the match is weak. Size is omitted from some rows. Given values are once, few, many or a class for expanded clones.

J gene: TRBJ1-1
CDR3 length: 13
clone size: few
D gene: -
V gene: TRBV7-9
CDR3 protein: CASEGRTHTEAFF
CDR3 DNA: TGTGCCAGCGAGGGTCGGACGCACACTGAAGCTTTCTTT

J gene: TRBJ2-7
CDR3 length: 15
clone size: -
D gene: -
V gene: TRBV7-2
CDR3 protein: CASSPPGGPVWEQYF
CDR3 DNA: TGTGCCAGCAGCCCTCCCGGGGGACCGGTGTGGGAGCAGTACTTC

J gene: TRBJ2-7
CDR3 length: 13
clone size: few
D gene: TRBD2
V gene: TRBV10-3
CDR3 protein: CAVRTSGSNEQCF
CDR3 DNA: TGTGCCGTCAGGACTAGCGGGAGTAACGAGCAGTGCTTC

J gene: TRBJ1-1
CDR3 length: 14
clone size: -
D gene: -
V gene: TRBV10-3
CDR3 protein: CAINDGRMNTEAFF
CDR3 DNA: TGTGCCATCAATGACGGGCGAATGAACACTGAAGCTTTCTTT

J gene: TRBJ2-3
CDR3 length: 13
clone size: -
D gene: -
V gene: TRBV29-1
CDR3 protein: CSVVYGNTDTQYF
CDR3 DNA: TGCAGCGTTGTCTATGGGAACACAGATACGCAGTATTTT

J gene: TRBJ2-1
CDR3 length: 16
clone size: few
D gene: TRBD1
V gene: TRBV20-1
CDR3 protein: CSARDGGRGLGNEQFF
CDR3 DNA: TGCAGTGCTAGAGATGGGGGCAGGGGGCTCGGCAATGAGCAGTTCTTC

J gene: TRBJ2-1
CDR3 length: 16
clone size: few
D gene: TRBD2
V gene: TRBV10-3
CDR3 protein: CAVTSSGVSSYNEQFF
CDR3 DNA: TGTGCCGTAACATCTAGCGGGGTAAGCTCCTACAATGAGCAGTTCTTC

J gene: TRBJ2-3
CDR3 length: 16
clone size: -
D gene: TRBD2
V gene: TRBV7-6
CDR3 protein: CASSLDASGSSDTQYF
CDR3 DNA: TGTGCCAGCAGCTTAGACGCTAGCGGGAGTTCGGATACGCAGTATTTT

J gene: TRBJ2-1
CDR3 length: 20
clone size: -
D gene: TRBD2
V gene: TRBV25-1
CDR3 protein: CASSELRLAGAKQDYNEQFF
CDR3 DNA: TGTGCCAGCAGTGAACTGAGACTAGCGGGGGCTAAACAAGATTACAATGAGCAGTTCTTC

J gene: TRBJ2-7
CDR3 length: 16
clone size: few
D gene: -
V gene: TRBV7-2
CDR3 protein: CASSSGPTGFPYEQYF
CDR3 DNA: TGTGCCAGCAGCTCAGGACCGACAGGCTTCCCCTACGAGCAGTACTTC

J gene: TRBJ1-2
CDR3 length: 15
clone size: few
D gene: -
V gene: TRBV28
CDR3 protein: CASSFSGGANYGYTF
CDR3 DNA: TGTGCCAGCAGTTTTAGTGGCGGAGCTAACTATGGCTACACCTTC

J gene: TRBJ2-7
CDR3 length: 15
clone size: few
D gene: -
V gene: TRBV6-2/TRBV6-3
CDR3 protein: CASRNGGGGSYEQYF
CDR3 DNA: TGTGCCAGCAGGAATGGCGGAGGAGGCTCCTACGAGCAGTACTTC

J gene: TRBJ1-4
CDR3 length: 17
clone size: -
D gene: -
V gene: TRBV28
CDR3 protein: CASSASKGDPAGEKLFF
CDR3 DNA: TGTGCCAGCAGTGCCTCCAAAGGTGACCCGGCGGGCGAAAAACTGTTTTTT

J gene: TRBJ2-7
CDR3 length: 14
clone size: -
D gene: -
V gene: TRBV6-2/TRBV6-3
CDR3 protein: CASSYQQGSYEQYF
CDR3 DNA: TGTGCCAGCAGTTACCAGCAGGGATCCTACGAGCAGTACTTC

J gene: TRBJ2-5
CDR3 length: 12
clone size: few
D gene: -
V gene: TRBV5-1
CDR3 protein: CASSARAETQYF
CDR3 DNA: TGCGCCAGCAGCGCCAGGGCGGAGACCCAGTACTTC

J gene: TRBJ1-4
CDR3 length: 15
clone size: -
D gene: -
V gene: TRBV19
CDR3 protein: CASKGAENLDEKLFF
CDR3 DNA: TGTGCCAGTAAAGGCGCGGAGAACTTGGATGAAAAACTGTTTTTT

J gene: TRBJ2-3
CDR3 length: 16
clone size: few
D gene: TRBD2
V gene: TRBV6-5
CDR3 protein: CASSATGTRNTDTQYF
CDR3 DNA: TGTGCCAGCAGTGCCACCGGGACTAGAAACACAGATACGCAGTATTTT

J gene: TRBJ2-1
CDR3 length: 16
clone size: many
D gene: TRBD1
V gene: TRBV13
CDR3 protein: CASSRQGLGSYNEQFF
CDR3 DNA: TGTGCCAGCAGCCGACAGGGGTTAGGCTCCTACAATGAGCAGTTCTTC

J gene: TRBJ2-3
CDR3 length: 14
clone size: -
D gene: -
V gene: TRBV18
CDR3 protein: CASSSDPYTDTQYF
CDR3 DNA: TGTGCCAGCTCTTCGGACCCTTACACAGATACGCAGTATTTT

J gene: TRBJ1-1
CDR3 length: 13
clone size: few
D gene: -
V gene: TRBV7-2
CDR3 protein: CASSWSIYTEAFF
CDR3 DNA: TGTGCCAGCAGCTGGAGCATTTACACTGAAGCTTTCTTT

J gene: TRBJ2-7
CDR3 length: 15
clone size: -
D gene: TRBD2
V gene: TRBV5-1
CDR3 protein: CASSLDRGRAVEQYF
CDR3 DNA: TGCGCCAGCAGCTTGGATCGCGGGAGGGCCGTCGAGCAGTACTTC

J gene: TRBJ2-7
CDR3 length: 14
clone size: -
D gene: -
V gene: TRBV6-5
CDR3 protein: CASSPRRPGYEQYF
CDR3 DNA: TGTGCCAGCAGTCCACGACGGCCTGGCTACGAGCAGTACTTC

J gene: TRBJ2-5
CDR3 length: 16
clone size: -
D gene: TRBD1
V gene: TRBV29-1
CDR3 protein: CSVGGLQGALPETQYF
CDR3 DNA: TGCAGCGTTGGAGGTCTACAGGGGGCCCTACCAGAGACCCAGTACTTC

J gene: TRBJ1-2
CDR3 length: 16
clone size: -
D gene: -
V gene: TRBV27
CDR3 protein: CASSSLGGGTYYGYTF
CDR3 DNA: TGTGCCAGCAGTAGCTTGGGGGGAGGGACTTACTATGGCTACACCTTC

J gene: TRBJ2-1
CDR3 length: 17
clone size: few
D gene: TRBD2
V gene: TRBV7-3
CDR3 protein: CASSTWTSGGAGNEQFF
CDR3 DNA: TGTGCCAGCAGCACCTGGACTAGCGGGGGGGCGGGCAATGAGCAGTTCTTC

J gene: TRBJ2-7
CDR3 length: 12
clone size: few
D gene: -
V gene: TRBV7-9
CDR3 protein: CASSLSYHEQYF
CDR3 DNA: TGTGCCAGCAGCTTAAGTTACCACGAGCAGTACTTC

J gene: TRBJ1-6
CDR3 length: 13
clone size: many
D gene: TRBD1
V gene: TRBV27
CDR3 protein: CASSFTGDSPLHF
CDR3 DNA: TGTGCCAGCAGTTTCACAGGGGATTCACCCCTCCACTTT

J gene: TRBJ2-3
CDR3 length: 17
clone size: -
D gene: TRBD1
V gene: TRBV4-3
CDR3 protein: CASSQDWAGGVTDTQYF
CDR3 DNA: TGCGCCAGCAGCCAAGATTGGGCAGGGGGAGTCACAGATACGCAGTATTTT

J gene: TRBJ2-1
CDR3 length: 13
clone size: -
D gene: -
V gene: TRBV29-1
CDR3 protein: CSVEALVTNEQFF
CDR3 DNA: TGCAGCGTTGAGGCGCTAGTAACCAATGAGCAGTTCTTC

J gene: TRBJ2-1
CDR3 length: 13
clone size: -
D gene: -
V gene: TRBV11-3
CDR3 protein: CASSERLGDEQFF
CDR3 DNA: TGTGCCAGCAGCGAGAGACTAGGGGATGAGCAGTTCTTC

J gene: TRBJ2-7
CDR3 length: 13
clone size: few
D gene: TRBD1
V gene: TRBV29-1
CDR3 protein: CSVADRGHNEQYF
CDR3 DNA: TGCAGCGTTGCCGACAGGGGGCACAACGAGCAGTACTTC

J gene: TRBJ2-5
CDR3 length: 16
clone size: few
D gene: -
V gene: TRBV11-2
CDR3 protein: CASSLGRDMWKETQYF
CDR3 DNA: TGTGCCAGCAGTTTAGGGCGAGACATGTGGAAAGAGACCCAGTACTTC

J gene: TRBJ1-2
CDR3 length: 13
clone size: -
D gene: -
V gene: TRBV4-3
CDR3 protein: CASSRNDIYGYTF
CDR3 DNA: TGCGCCAGCAGTCGAAATGACATCTATGGCTACACCTTC